The rows below give T cell receptor beta chains drawn from one sample of a study of blood T cell repertoires in COVID-19. Profiled with immunoSEQ multiplex PCR; TCRdb holds only in-frame clones, not every one. The table includes under 300,000 clones, 85% to 90% detected once. The sequencing input was PBMCs or T cells enriched from blood (not recorded which). The receptors derive from a woman between 18 and 30 years old who had recovered from COVID-19. CDR3s include the opening cysteine and the closing phenylalanine or tryptophan. The D gene is left open where the match is weak. Size is stated for part of the rows, as once, few or many counts, or as a class when the clone is expanded.

>TRBV9|TRBJ1-1|.|once
TGTGCCAGCAGCGTGAGGCCCAACATGAACACTGAAGCTTTCTTT
CASSVRPNMNTEAFF
>TRBV27|TRBJ1-2|TRBD1|.
TGTGCCAGTCAGGGGGCGGAAGGCTACACCTTC
CASQGAEGYTF
>TRBV28|TRBJ2-5|TRBD1|.
TGTGCCAGCAGTTACTACAGGGGGGCGACTAGTCAAGAGACCCAGTACTTC
CASSYYRGATSQETQYF
>TRBV5-1|TRBJ2-1|TRBD1|.
TGCGCCAGCAGCTTAGGGACAGGGGGCCCCAACACGGAGCAGTTCTTC
CASSLGTGGPNTEQFF
>TRBV9|TRBJ2-1|.|.
TGTGCCAGCAGCATCTCAGGGGCCCCTGAATACAATGAGCAGTTCTTC
CASSISGAPEYNEQFF
>TRBV18|TRBJ1-2|.|.
TGTGCCAGCTCACCTAAACAGGTGTCGGACTATGGCTACACCTTC
CASSPKQVSDYGYTF
>TRBV5-1|TRBJ1-3|.|.
TGCGCCAGCAGCCTGGGAAGAACAGCCTCTGGAAACACCATATATTTT
CASSLGRTASGNTIYF
>TRBV13|TRBJ2-7|.|.
TGTGCCAGCAGCGCAAAGAACCGGGACTCGGGCTACGAGCAGTACTTC
CASSAKNRDSGYEQYF
>TRBV4-2|TRBJ1-5|.|.
TGTGCCAGCAGCCAAGGAGGGAATGGGCGGCAGCCCCAGCATTTT
CASSQGGNGRQPQHF
>TRBV30|TRBJ2-3|.|.
TGTGCCTGGAGCCCAGACCTCGGGGGCACAGATACGCAGTATTTT
CAWSPDLGGTDTQYF
>TRBV27|TRBJ2-6|.|.
TGTGCCAGCAGTTTCCTAAAATCCCTCTCTGGGGCCAACGTCCTGACTTTC
CASSFLKSLSGANVLTF
>TRBV7-2|TRBJ1-1|TRBD1|.
TGTGCCAGCAGCAGACAGGGGGCTAGATGGGTCGGGCACACTGAAGCTTTCTTT
CASSRQGARWVGHTEAFF
>TRBV5-1|TRBJ2-3|TRBD2|.
TGCGCCAGCAGCTTGGGGCTAGCGGACAGCACAGATACGCAGTATTTT
CASSLGLADSTDTQYF
>TRBV14|TRBJ1-2|TRBD1|.
TGTGCCAGCAGCCTGGGACAGGCCGCCGGCTACACCTTC
CASSLGQAAGYTF
>TRBV5-1|TRBJ2-3|TRBD2|.
TGCGCCAGCAGCTCAGAGCGGGGTAGCACAGATACGCAGTATTTT
CASSSERGSTDTQYF
>TRBV2|TRBJ1-1|.|.
TGTGCCAGCAGTTTCACACCGTGGGGGGGGAACACTGAAGCTTTCTTT
CASSFTPWGGNTEAFF
>TRBV12-5|TRBJ2-5|TRBD1|.
TGTGCTAGTGGGACAGGGGAGCAAGAGACCCAGTACTTC
CASGTGEQETQYF
>TRBV6-5|TRBJ1-2|TRBD1|.
TGTGCCAGCAGGAGACTACAGGGGACAGGGGGCTACACCTTC
CASRRLQGTGGYTF
>TRBV28|TRBJ1-6|TRBD1|.
TGTGCCAGCAGTGGCGACAGGGAGTCCTATAATTCACCCCTCCACTTT
CASSGDRESYNSPLHF
>TRBV5-8|TRBJ2-5|.|.
TGTGCCAGCAGCTGGGACTTGCAAGAGACCCAGTACTTC
CASSWDLQETQYF
>TRBV6-1|TRBJ1-2|TRBD1|.
TGTGCCAGCATAGACAGGGATAACTATGGCTACACCTTC
CASIDRDNYGYTF
>TRBV14|TRBJ2-7|.|.
TGTGCCAGCAGCCCTACAGGGTGGAACTCCTACGAGCAGTACTTC
CASSPTGWNSYEQYF
>TRBV25-1|TRBJ1-6|.|.
TGTGCCAGCAGTCCGCTCCTGGGGCGGTCACCCCTCCACTTT
CASSPLLGRSPLHF
>TRBV29-1|TRBJ1-2|TRBD1|.
TGCAGCGTTTGGTCCCAGACAGGGGGCCCGGGGAATTATGGCTACACCTTC
CSVWSQTGGPGNYGYTF
>TRBV6-5|TRBJ1-2|.|.
TGTGCCACCCGTCCGGTGGCGGTCTATGGCTACACCTTC
CATRPVAVYGYTF
>TRBV2|TRBJ1-1|.|few
TGTGCCAGCAGTGAGACGGGAGTCACTGAAGCTTTCTTT
CASSETGVTEAFF
>TRBV27|TRBJ1-5|.|.
TGTGCCAGCGCAGAGCGAGGAAGCAATCAGCCCCAGCATTTT
CASAERGSNQPQHF
>TRBV5-6|TRBJ1-2|.|.
TGTGCCAGCAGCTTCCCGGGACAACAGGGAGGCTACACCTTC
CASSFPGQQGGYTF
>TRBV5-4|TRBJ1-2|.|.
TGTGCCAGCAGCTTCGATTTCGCGGGAGGCTACACCTTC
CASSFDFAGGYTF
>TRBV3-1/TRBV3-2|TRBJ2-3|.|.
TGTGCCAGCAGCCAAGGACAGGCAGATACGCAGTATTTT
CASSQGQADTQYF
>TRBV12-5|TRBJ2-1|.|.
TGTGCTAGTGGCCCCACAGGGTTCAATGAGCAGTTCTTC
CASGPTGFNEQFF
>TRBV19|TRBJ1-3|TRBD1|.
TGTGCCAGTAGTAGCGGACAGGCCCACGGGGGAAACACCATATATTTT
CASSSGQAHGGNTIYF
>TRBV18|TRBJ1-1|.|.
TGTGCCAGCTCAACGAGGGCACCTAACACTGAAGCTTTCTTT
CASSTRAPNTEAFF
>TRBV14|TRBJ2-7|TRBD1|.
TGTGCCAGCAGCCGCACGGACAGGGCTTACGAGCAGTACTTC
CASSRTDRAYEQYF
>TRBV3-1/TRBV3-2|TRBJ2-7|TRBD2|.
TGTGCCAGCAGCCGAGGGTTGACCGGGACTAGCGGGGCCAAAACCTACGAGCAGTACTTC
CASSRGLTGTSGAKTYEQYF
>TRBV5-1|TRBJ1-2|TRBD1|.
TGCGCCAGCAGCTTGGCGCAGGGGGCGACTGGCTACACCTTC
CASSLAQGATGYTF
>TRBV29-1|TRBJ2-6|TRBD1|.
TGCAGCGTGCTTACCCTTCGGGACAGCCATTCTGGGGCCAACGTCCTGACTTTC
CSVLTLRDSHSGANVLTF
>TRBV30|TRBJ1-5|TRBD1|.
TGTGCCTGGAGTTATGGGACAGGGGGATTTCAGCCCCAGCATTTT
CAWSYGTGGFQPQHF
>TRBV7-9|TRBJ1-1|.|.
TGTGCCAGCAGCTTGGTGGGCCCCAACACTGAAGCTTTCTTT
CASSLVGPNTEAFF
>TRBV27|TRBJ1-6|TRBD1|once
TGTGCCAGCAGTCGCCAGACAGGGGGCGGAAATTCACCCCTCCACTTT
CASSRQTGGGNSPLHF
>TRBV7-3|TRBJ2-3|.|.
TGTGCCAGCAGCTTAAGTTGGGGCCCCACAGATACGCAGTATTTT
CASSLSWGPTDTQYF